This TCR beta chain was recovered during a study of Ad26.COV2.S vaccination and SARS-CoV-2 variants. As for treatment: around 19 received Ad26.COV2.S at low or high dose, single or two shots; 5 received placebo; per-sample allocation not given. Sampling took place 63 days after the first vaccine or placebo injection. Study results and limitations: Vaccine recipients had higher spike-specific TCR breadth than placebo recipients.

In the case of this clone: Its matching antigen is unknown.

This CDR3 comprises 15 residues. CDR1 is MNHEY, CDR2 SVGAGI, per germline. J was trimmed by 4 bases and V by 4 bases; bases with no gene match: 7. Some clones are missing from TCRdb's copy, which holds only in-frame ones; the method was immunoSEQ multiplex PCR. The table shows a few hundred thousand clones, with about 89% occurring only once. The sample here was peripheral blood, taken in a trial of Ad26.COV2.S vaccine versus placebo. This receptor was taken from a person between 18 and 59 years old who received the Ad26.COV2.S COVID-19 vaccine or a placebo. The rearrangement joins TRBV6-5 to TRBJ1-1, with 9 bases identical to TRBD1. The CDR3 loop is CASSSYRGPGTEAFF. The CDR3 nucleotides are TGTGCCAGCAGTTCGTACAGGGGGCCCGGCACTGAAGCTTTCTTT.